The TCR beta chain under discussion was sequenced for a study of T cell changes during pregnancy in multiple sclerosis. Here immunoSEQ multiplex PCR was the method, and the copy in TCRdb shows in-frame clones only, minus some. Counted here are some 74,000 clones, more than 90% occurring once; the ten biggest clones make up 3.7%. V shed 4 bases, J shed 8 bases, and the junction held 10 bases outside the gene matches. The CDR3 is made up of 15 amino acids. CDR1 is MNHEY, CDR2 SMNVEV, per germline (reference sequence). The receptor was isolated from a female donor in good health, enrolled as a control in a pregnancy study. The chain combines TRBV27 with TRBJ2-1; 8 bases agree with TRBD2. The input for sequencing was peripheral blood, taken after pregnancy. The CDR3 loop is CASSYAVSGSYEQFF. Here the CDR3 DNA reads TGTGCCAGCAGTTACGCGGTCAGCGGGAGTTATGAGCAGTTCTTC.